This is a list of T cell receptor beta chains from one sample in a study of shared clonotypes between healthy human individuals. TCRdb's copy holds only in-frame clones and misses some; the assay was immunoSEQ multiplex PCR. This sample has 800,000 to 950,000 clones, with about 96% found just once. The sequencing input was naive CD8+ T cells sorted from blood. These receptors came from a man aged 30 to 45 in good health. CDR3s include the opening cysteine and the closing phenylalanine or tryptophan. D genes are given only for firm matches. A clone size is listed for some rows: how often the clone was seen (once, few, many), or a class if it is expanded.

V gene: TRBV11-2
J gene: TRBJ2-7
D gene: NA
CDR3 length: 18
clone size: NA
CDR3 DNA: TGTGCCAGCAGCTTGGGGGATACAGGGTCGGTGGGTTACTACGAGCAGTACTTC
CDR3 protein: CASSLGDTGSVGYYEQYF

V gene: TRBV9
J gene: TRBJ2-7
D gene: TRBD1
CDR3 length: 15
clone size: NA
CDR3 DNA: TGTGCCAGCAGCGTACGCGGGACAGGGGATCGCGAGCAGTACTTC
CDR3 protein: CASSVRGTGDREQYF

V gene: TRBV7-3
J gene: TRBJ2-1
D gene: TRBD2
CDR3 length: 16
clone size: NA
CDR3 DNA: TGTGCCAGCAGCCTCTCCGGGGGGGCCTCCTACAATGAGCAGTTCTTC
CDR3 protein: CASSLSGGASYNEQFF

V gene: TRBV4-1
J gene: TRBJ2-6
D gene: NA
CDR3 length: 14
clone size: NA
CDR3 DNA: TGCGCCAGCAGCCAGGGGGCTGGGGCCAACGTCCTGACTTTC
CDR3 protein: CASSQGAGANVLTF

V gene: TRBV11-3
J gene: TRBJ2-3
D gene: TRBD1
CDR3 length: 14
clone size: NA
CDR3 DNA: TGTGCCAGCAGTGGACAGGGGGCAACAGATACGCAGTATTTT
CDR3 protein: CASSGQGATDTQYF

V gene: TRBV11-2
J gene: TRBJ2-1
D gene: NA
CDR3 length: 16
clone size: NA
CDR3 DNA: TGTGCCAGCAGCTTAGAGGAGGTATGGGCCTCTAGAGAGCAGTTCTTC
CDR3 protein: CASSLEEVWASREQFF

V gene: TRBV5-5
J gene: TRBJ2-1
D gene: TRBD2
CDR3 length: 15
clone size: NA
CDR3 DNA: TGTGCCAGCGGGTTAGCGGGAGGTGGGGTCCATGAGCAGTTCTTC
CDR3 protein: CASGLAGGGVHEQFF

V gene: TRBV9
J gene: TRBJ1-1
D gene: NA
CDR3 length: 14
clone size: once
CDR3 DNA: TGTGCCAGCAGCGCCGGACATCCCGGCGATGGAGCTTTCTTT
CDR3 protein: CASSAGHPGDGAFF

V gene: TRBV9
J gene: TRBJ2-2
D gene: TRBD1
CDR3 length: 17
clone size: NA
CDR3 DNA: TGTGCCAGCAGCGTGAACCCCGGGACAGCGAACACCGGGGAGCTGTTTTTT
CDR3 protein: CASSVNPGTANTGELFF

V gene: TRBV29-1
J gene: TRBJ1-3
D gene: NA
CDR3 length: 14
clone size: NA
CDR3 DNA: TGCAGCGCTGAACGGGGTGACTCTGGAAACACCATATATTTT
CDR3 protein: CSAERGDSGNTIYF

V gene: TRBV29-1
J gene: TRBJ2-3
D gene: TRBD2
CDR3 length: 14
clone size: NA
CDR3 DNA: TGCAGCGTTGATCCTAGCGGGGGGGCAGATACGCAGTATTTT
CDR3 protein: CSVDPSGGADTQYF

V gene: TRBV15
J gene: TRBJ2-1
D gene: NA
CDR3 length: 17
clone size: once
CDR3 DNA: TGTGCCACCAGCAGAGATCCCCTATCCGTGGGTTACAATGAGCAGTTCTTC
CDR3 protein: CATSRDPLSVGYNEQFF

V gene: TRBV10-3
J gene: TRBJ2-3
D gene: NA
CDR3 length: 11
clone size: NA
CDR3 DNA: TGTGCCATCGGGGGGCCAGATACGCAGTATTTT
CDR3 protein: CAIGGPDTQYF

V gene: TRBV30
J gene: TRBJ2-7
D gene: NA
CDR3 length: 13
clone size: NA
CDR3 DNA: TGTGCCTGGAGTAGGAGGGAATTTCAGGAGCAGTACTTC
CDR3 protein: CAWSRREFQEQYF

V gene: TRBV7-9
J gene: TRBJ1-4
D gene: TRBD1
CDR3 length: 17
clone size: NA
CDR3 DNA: TGTGCCAGCAGCTTATTGGACAGGGGACCCTATAATGAAAAACTGTTTTTT
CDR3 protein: CASSLLDRGPYNEKLFF

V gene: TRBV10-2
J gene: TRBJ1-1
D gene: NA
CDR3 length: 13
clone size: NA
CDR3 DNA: TGCGCCAGCAGTGAACGCGGACTCACTGAAGCTTTCTTT
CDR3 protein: CASSERGLTEAFF

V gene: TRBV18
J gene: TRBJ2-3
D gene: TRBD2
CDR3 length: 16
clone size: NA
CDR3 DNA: TGTGCCAGCTCACTTCTAAGCGGGAGGCGGGCAGATACGCAGTATTTT
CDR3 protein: CASSLLSGRRADTQYF

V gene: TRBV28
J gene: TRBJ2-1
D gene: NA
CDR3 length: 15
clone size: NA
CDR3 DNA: TGTGCCAGCAGTACCCCTAGCCTCCCATACAATGAGCAGTTCTTC
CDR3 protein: CASSTPSLPYNEQFF

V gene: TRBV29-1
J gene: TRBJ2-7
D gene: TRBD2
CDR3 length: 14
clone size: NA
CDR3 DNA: TGCAGCGCCGTAGGACTAGCGGGGGCCTACGAGCAGTACTTC
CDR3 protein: CSAVGLAGAYEQYF

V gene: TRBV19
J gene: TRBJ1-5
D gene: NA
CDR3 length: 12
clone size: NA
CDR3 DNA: TGTGCCAGTAGGCGAAGCAATCAGCCCCAGCATTTT
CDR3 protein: CASRRSNQPQHF

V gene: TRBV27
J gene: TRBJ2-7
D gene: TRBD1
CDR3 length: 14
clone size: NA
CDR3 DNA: TGTGCCAGCAGTTCACCGGGACAGGGTTACGAGCAGTACTTC
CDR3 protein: CASSSPGQGYEQYF

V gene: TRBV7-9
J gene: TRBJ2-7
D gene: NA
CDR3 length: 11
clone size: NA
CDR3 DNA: TGTGCCAGCAGCTTTTCTAACGAGCAGTACTTC
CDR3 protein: CASSFSNEQYF

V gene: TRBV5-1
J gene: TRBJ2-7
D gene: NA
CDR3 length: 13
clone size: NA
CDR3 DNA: TGCGCCAGCAGCGCCGGGACCTCCTACGAGCAGTACTTC
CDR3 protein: CASSAGTSYEQYF

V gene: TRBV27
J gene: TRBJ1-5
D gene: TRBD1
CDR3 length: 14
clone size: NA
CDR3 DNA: TGTGCCAGCAGTTCCGGGACAGGGAACCAGCCCCAGCATTTT
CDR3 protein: CASSSGTGNQPQHF

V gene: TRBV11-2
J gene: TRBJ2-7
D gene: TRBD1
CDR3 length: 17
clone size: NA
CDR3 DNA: TGTGCCAGCAGAAAACTTAGTTCCGTCAGGGGGATCCACGAGCAGTACTTC
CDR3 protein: CASRKLSSVRGIHEQYF

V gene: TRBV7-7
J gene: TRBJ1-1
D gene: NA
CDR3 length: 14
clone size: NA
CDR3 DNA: TGTGCCAGCAGGTCGACAGAGTTGAACACTGAAGCTTTCTTT
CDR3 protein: CASRSTELNTEAFF

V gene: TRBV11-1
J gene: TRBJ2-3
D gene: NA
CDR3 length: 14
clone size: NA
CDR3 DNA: TGTGCCAGCAGCCGAGTCCCTTCCACAGATACGCAGTATTTT
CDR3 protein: CASSRVPSTDTQYF

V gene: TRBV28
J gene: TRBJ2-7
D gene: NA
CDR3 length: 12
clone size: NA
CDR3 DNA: TGTGCCGAGGCACAGCTTAAATACGAGCAGTACTTC
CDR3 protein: CAEAQLKYEQYF

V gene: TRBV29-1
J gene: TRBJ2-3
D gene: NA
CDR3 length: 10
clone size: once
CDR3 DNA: TGCAGCGTTGACCGGGATACGCAGTATTTT
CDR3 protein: CSVDRDTQYF

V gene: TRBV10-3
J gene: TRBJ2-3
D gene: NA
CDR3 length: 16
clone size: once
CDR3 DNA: TGTGCCATCGGGGAGGTGACGGACGCTAGCACAGATACGCAGTATTTT
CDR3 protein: CAIGEVTDASTDTQYF

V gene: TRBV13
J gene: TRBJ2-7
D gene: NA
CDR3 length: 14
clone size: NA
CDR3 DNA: TGTGCCAGCAGCTTAGGTGGGGGCTCCTACGAGCAGTACTTC
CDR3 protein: CASSLGGGSYEQYF

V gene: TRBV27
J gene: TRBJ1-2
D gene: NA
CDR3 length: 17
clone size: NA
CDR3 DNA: TGTGCCAGCAGTTTTCATTTCCCAGGGGTCGGTAACTATGGCTACACCTTC
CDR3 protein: CASSFHFPGVGNYGYTF

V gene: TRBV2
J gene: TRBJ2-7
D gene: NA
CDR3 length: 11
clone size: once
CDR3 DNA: TGTGCCATACAACAGGGCTACGAGCAGTACTTC
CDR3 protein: CAIQQGYEQYF

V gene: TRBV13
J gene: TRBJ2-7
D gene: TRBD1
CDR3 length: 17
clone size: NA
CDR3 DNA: TGTGCCAGCAGCTTAGGAGCGTGGACAGGGGAAACCTACGAGCAGTACTTC
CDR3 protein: CASSLGAWTGETYEQYF

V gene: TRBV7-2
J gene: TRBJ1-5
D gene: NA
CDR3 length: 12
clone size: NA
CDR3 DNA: TGTGCCAGCCAAATTGGTAATCAGCCCCAGCATTTT
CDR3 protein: CASQIGNQPQHF

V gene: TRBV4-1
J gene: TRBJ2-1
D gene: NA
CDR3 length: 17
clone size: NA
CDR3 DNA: TGCGCCAGCAGCCAAGCGGGACCGGGAAGGAGGATTGGTGAGCAGTTCTTC
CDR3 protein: CASSQAGPGRRIGEQFF

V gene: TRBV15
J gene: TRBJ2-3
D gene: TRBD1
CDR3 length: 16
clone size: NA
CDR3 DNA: TGTGCCACCAGCAGCAGATTGGACAGGGGCACAGATACGCAGTATTTT
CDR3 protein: CATSSRLDRGTDTQYF

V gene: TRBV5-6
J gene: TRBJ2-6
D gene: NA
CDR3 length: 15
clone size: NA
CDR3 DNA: TGTGCCAGCAGCCTGGTCGGGCCTGGGGCCAACGTCCTGACTTTC
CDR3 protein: CASSLVGPGANVLTF

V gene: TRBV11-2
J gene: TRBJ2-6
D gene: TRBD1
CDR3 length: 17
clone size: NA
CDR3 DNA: TGTGCCAGCAGCTTAGGAAGGGGGCGATATGGGGCCAACGTCCTGACTTTC
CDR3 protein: CASSLGRGRYGANVLTF

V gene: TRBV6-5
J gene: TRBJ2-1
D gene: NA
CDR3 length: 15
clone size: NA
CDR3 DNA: TGTGCCAGCAGTTTTGCCGGGACCCATATGGGGGAGCAGTTCTTC
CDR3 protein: CASSFAGTHMGEQFF

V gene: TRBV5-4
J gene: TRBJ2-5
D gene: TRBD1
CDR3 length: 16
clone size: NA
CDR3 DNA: TGTGCCAGCAGCTTAGGGACAGGGGGATTACAAGAGACCCAGTACTTC
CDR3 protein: CASSLGTGGLQETQYF

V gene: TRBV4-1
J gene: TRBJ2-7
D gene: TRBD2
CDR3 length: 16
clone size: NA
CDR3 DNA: TGCGCCAGCAGCCAAGGACCCCTAGCGGGAGCTTACGAGCAGTACTTC
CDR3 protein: CASSQGPLAGAYEQYF